This is a list of T cell receptor beta chains from one sample in a study of Ad26.COV2.S vaccination and SARS-CoV-2 variants. The repertoire was sequenced with immunoSEQ multiplex PCR; TCRdb's copy has only in-frame clones and lacks some. The sample contains about 280,000 clones, around 87% of which appear only once. This specimen was peripheral blood, taken in a trial of Ad26.COV2.S vaccine versus placebo. The receptors were sampled from a person between 18 and 60 years old who received the Ad26.COV2.S COVID-19 vaccine or a placebo. The CDR3 runs from the conserved cysteine through the conserved F or W. Fields, in order: CDR3 DNA, CDR3 protein, clone size, V gene, J gene, D gene, CDR3 length. The D gene is left open where the match is weak. The listing skips clone size in some rows; elsewhere it reads once, few, many or a size class.

CDR3 DNA: TGTGCCATCAGGAGACAGGACCAGAATTCACCCCTCCACTTT; CDR3 protein: CAIRRQDQNSPLHF; clone size: -; V gene: TRBV10-3; J gene: TRBJ1-6; D gene: -; CDR3 length: 14
CDR3 DNA: TGCAGCGTTGTGGGAGGGGCGATCGAAGCTTTCTTT; CDR3 protein: CSVVGGAIEAFF; clone size: -; V gene: TRBV29-1; J gene: TRBJ1-1; D gene: -; CDR3 length: 12
CDR3 DNA: TGTGCCAGCAGTTCCGGGGCATCCGGTAATTCACCCCTCCACTTT; CDR3 protein: CASSSGASGNSPLHF; clone size: -; V gene: TRBV27; J gene: TRBJ1-6; D gene: -; CDR3 length: 15
CDR3 DNA: TGTGCCACCAGTGAAAGGGGGAGCAATCAGCCCCAGCATTTT; CDR3 protein: CATSERGSNQPQHF; clone size: -; V gene: TRBV24-1; J gene: TRBJ1-5; D gene: -; CDR3 length: 14
CDR3 DNA: TGTGCCAGCAGTGAATTGGGTTTCAATCAGCCCCAGCATTTT; CDR3 protein: CASSELGFNQPQHF; clone size: -; V gene: TRBV6-1; J gene: TRBJ1-5; D gene: -; CDR3 length: 14
CDR3 DNA: TGCGCCAGCAGCTTGGCCGGGGGAGGCGGCTACACCTTC; CDR3 protein: CASSLAGGGGYTF; clone size: -; V gene: TRBV5-1; J gene: TRBJ1-2; D gene: -; CDR3 length: 13
CDR3 DNA: TGTGCCACCAGCCCAACAGGGAGCGTGGACGAGCAGTACTTC; CDR3 protein: CATSPTGSVDEQYF; clone size: -; V gene: TRBV15; J gene: TRBJ2-7; D gene: -; CDR3 length: 14
CDR3 DNA: TGTGCCAGCAGCCTGGGACAGGGGGCTAACTATGGCTACACCTTC; CDR3 protein: CASSLGQGANYGYTF; clone size: -; V gene: TRBV7-9; J gene: TRBJ1-2; D gene: TRBD1; CDR3 length: 15
CDR3 DNA: TGTGCCAGCAGTGAAGGTACAGCCTATGGAAACACCATATATTTT; CDR3 protein: CASSEGTAYGNTIYF; clone size: once; V gene: TRBV6-1; J gene: TRBJ1-3; D gene: -; CDR3 length: 15
CDR3 DNA: TGTGCCAGCAGCCGAAGGACAGCCCCTTACGAGCAGTACTTC; CDR3 protein: CASSRRTAPYEQYF; clone size: -; V gene: TRBV3-1/TRBV3-2; J gene: TRBJ2-7; D gene: -; CDR3 length: 14
CDR3 DNA: TGTGCCAGCAGTACCACGACAGGGAGAAACGAAAAACTGTTTTTT; CDR3 protein: CASSTTTGRNEKLFF; clone size: -; V gene: TRBV6-6; J gene: TRBJ1-4; D gene: TRBD1; CDR3 length: 15
CDR3 DNA: TGTGCCAGCAGCAATGGACAGTTCTCCTACGAGCAGTACTTC; CDR3 protein: CASSNGQFSYEQYF; clone size: -; V gene: TRBV7-6; J gene: TRBJ2-7; D gene: -; CDR3 length: 14
CDR3 DNA: TGTGCCAGCAGTATAGCGGGACTAGGCAAGGATACGCAGTATTTT; CDR3 protein: CASSIAGLGKDTQYF; clone size: -; V gene: TRBV6-5; J gene: TRBJ2-3; D gene: TRBD2; CDR3 length: 15
CDR3 DNA: TGCGCCAGCAGCCTAGGGGGACAGGGGCTACAATACGAGCAGTACTTC; CDR3 protein: CASSLGGQGLQYEQYF; clone size: -; V gene: TRBV4-1; J gene: TRBJ2-7; D gene: TRBD1; CDR3 length: 16
CDR3 DNA: TGTGCCAGCAGCCCACACACGGGCGGGAGGAATGAGCAGTTCTTC; CDR3 protein: CASSPHTGGRNEQFF; clone size: -; V gene: TRBV11-2; J gene: TRBJ2-1; D gene: TRBD2; CDR3 length: 15
CDR3 DNA: TGCGCCAGCAGCATAAGACAGGGGCTAGCGTACAATGAGCAGTTCTTC; CDR3 protein: CASSIRQGLAYNEQFF; clone size: -; V gene: TRBV4-1; J gene: TRBJ2-1; D gene: TRBD1; CDR3 length: 16
CDR3 DNA: TGTGCCAGCAGTTACCTGTCCGCGAACACTAACTATGGCTACACCTTC; CDR3 protein: CASSYLSANTNYGYTF; clone size: -; V gene: TRBV6-5; J gene: TRBJ1-2; D gene: -; CDR3 length: 16
CDR3 DNA: TGCAGCGTTGAAGGGGGTACTAGCGGGTACAATGAGCAGTTCTTC; CDR3 protein: CSVEGGTSGYNEQFF; clone size: once; V gene: TRBV29-1; J gene: TRBJ2-1; D gene: TRBD2; CDR3 length: 15
CDR3 DNA: TGTGCCAGCAGTTTTCCCAGCACTGAAGCTTTCTTT; CDR3 protein: CASSFPSTEAFF; clone size: -; V gene: TRBV12-3/TRBV12-4; J gene: TRBJ1-1; D gene: -; CDR3 length: 12
CDR3 DNA: TGCGCCAGCAGCCAAGGGCAGGGGGCCTATGGCTACACCTTC; CDR3 protein: CASSQGQGAYGYTF; clone size: -; V gene: TRBV4-1; J gene: TRBJ1-2; D gene: TRBD1; CDR3 length: 14
CDR3 DNA: TGTGCTAGTGGTTTGGTTCCGTTTACAGGGGGAAGCAATCAGCCCCAGCATTTT; CDR3 protein: CASGLVPFTGGSNQPQHF; clone size: -; V gene: TRBV12-5; J gene: TRBJ1-5; D gene: TRBD1; CDR3 length: 18
CDR3 DNA: TGTGCCAGCAGCCTCTGGTCGGAGAACACTGAAGCTTTCTTT; CDR3 protein: CASSLWSENTEAFF; clone size: -; V gene: TRBV5-5; J gene: TRBJ1-1; D gene: -; CDR3 length: 14
CDR3 DNA: TGTGCCAGCAGGCGGGACAGTCCCTACGAGCAGTACTTC; CDR3 protein: CASRRDSPYEQYF; clone size: once; V gene: TRBV28; J gene: TRBJ2-7; D gene: -; CDR3 length: 13
CDR3 DNA: TGTGCCAGCAGTTTTGTTCTGGAGACCCAGTACTTC; CDR3 protein: CASSFVLETQYF; clone size: few; V gene: TRBV28; J gene: TRBJ2-5; D gene: -; CDR3 length: 12
CDR3 DNA: TGTGCCAGCAGCTTATACCGGGAAGGCGAGCAGTACTTC; CDR3 protein: CASSLYREGEQYF; clone size: -; V gene: TRBV7-9; J gene: TRBJ2-7; D gene: -; CDR3 length: 13
CDR3 DNA: TGTGCCAGCAGCGTAGATGCTAGCGGGAGCACAGATACGCAGTATTTT; CDR3 protein: CASSVDASGSTDTQYF; clone size: -; V gene: TRBV9; J gene: TRBJ2-3; D gene: TRBD2; CDR3 length: 16